These 9 T cell receptor beta chains share one sample of origin, sequenced in a study of CD8 T cells in Susac syndrome (dated by TCRdb to about 2019). Library preparation was by the immunoSEQ multiplex PCR assay. RNA was extracted using the RNeasy kit, and roughly 0.45 to 1 microgram was reverse transcribed with random hexamers. TCRdb reran the public reads through fastp at Q25 and MiXCR, keeping productive beta chains. Rows matching on CDR3 protein sequence are summarized as one entry with the most common DNA and genes. The sample data list under 150,000 distinct CDR3 sequences, and 80% of these were observed just once. The ten largest make up about 0.51% of the sample. Sequencing input: CD8+ T cells from PBMCs. The source of these receptors is a human donor with multiple sclerosis.

The V gene is TRBV28, the J gene TRBJ1-3; no reliable D call. V lost 5 bases and J lost 2, with 16 bases in between. The CDR3 runs to 16 residues. Germline CDR1 reads MDHEN; CDR2 reads SYDVKM. The CDR3 here is CASSIPDETTGNTIYF. CDR3 sequence (DNA): TGTGCCAGCAGTATCCCCGACGAGACCACTGGAAACACCATATATTTT. Filled out from reference TRBV28 and TRBJ1-3, the complete variable domain reads DVKVTQSSRYLVKRTGEKVFLECVQDMDHENMFWYRQDPGLGLRLIYFSYDVKMKEKGDIPEGYSVSREKKERFSLILESASTNQTSMYLCASSIPDETTGNTIYFGEGSWLTVV.

The chain joins TRBV19 to TRBJ1-2; D may be TRBD1 (5 bases). The length of the CDR3 is 12 residues. In germline, CDR1 is LNHDA, CDR2 SQIVND (reference sequence). Trimming stripped 3 bases from V and 8 bases from J, with 10 bases between. In nucleotides, the CDR3 is TGTGCCAGTAGTATGCAGGGCGCAGGCTACACCTTC. Translation: CASSMQGAGYTF.

The chain recombines TRBV6-4 with TRBJ2-7; D unclear. Germline V gene lookup returns CDR1 MRHNA and CDR2 SNTAGT. V lost 6 bases, J lost 2 bases, and 14 bases lay in between. CDR3 length equals 14 residues. In DNA, the CDR3 is TGTGCCAGCAGACGGAATGAATTGACCTACGAGCAGTACTTC. It codes for CASRRNELTYEQYF.

The rearrangement joins TRBV6-6 to TRBJ2-2; 8 nucleotides align to TRBD2. This CDR3 contains 14 residues. Germline V CDR1 and CDR2: MNHNY, SVGAGI (reference sequence). The junction had 8 bases not matched to a gene; V was cut back by 7 bases and J by 7 bases. The CDR3 reads CASIAAGEGGELFF. In DNA form, the CDR3 reads TGTGCCAGCATAGCAGCGGGAGAGGGCGGGGAGCTGTTTTTT.

This clonotype was counted once. CDR3 bases: TGTGCCAGCAGTGTGGGGCCCAGCTCTGGGGCCAACGTCCTGACTTTC. This sequence encodes CASSVGPSSGANVLTF. The genes are TRBV2 and TRBJ2-6, with D possibly matching TRBD1 (5 bases). This CDR3 contains 16 residues. Trimming stripped 4 bases from V and 0 bases from J, with 10 bases between. The V gene's germline CDR1 is SNHLY and CDR2 FYNNEI.

The chain recombines TRBV7-2 with TRBJ2-3; possible D gene TRBD2, 5 bases. CDR3 size: 17 residues. CDR1 and CDR2 (germline): SGHTA, FQGNSA. V gave up 2 bases and J gave up 0 bases, with 15 bases separating them. The CDR3 coding sequence is TGTGCCAGCAGCTTATTCGAGGGTCGGACTAGCACAGATACGCAGTATTTT. Its translation: CASSLFEGRTSTDTQYF.

The chain carries TRBV7-9 and TRBJ2-7; 12 bases line up with TRBD2. V lost 5 bases to trimming and J lost 2 bases; unmatched junction nucleotides: 7. CDR1 SEHNR and CDR2 FQNEAQ come from the germline V gene (reference sequence). This CDR3 spans 16 amino acids. CDR3 sequence reads: CASSDLTSGSTYEQYV. The CDR3 nucleotides read TGTGCCAGCAGCGACCTGACTAGCGGGAGCACCTACGAGCAGTACGTC.

This clonotype was seen more than once but under ten times. This rearrangement joins TRBV11-2 to TRBJ1-2; weak D call: TRBD1 (5 bases). V gave up 3 bases and J gave up 10 bases, with 18 bases separating them. This CDR3 region has 14 residues. Germline V lookup: CDR1 SGHAT, CDR2 FQNNGV. The CDR3 region has the DNA TGTGCCAGCAGCTTCGGCTGGGGCTCCCTGAACTACACCTTC. Amino acid sequence: CASSFGWGSLNYTF.

The chain joins TRBV20-1 to TRBJ2-1, with 8 bases matching TRBD2. The CDR3 contains 17 residues. Germline V CDR1 and CDR2: DFQATT, SNEGSKA (reference sequence). After removal of 0 bases from V and 0 bases from J, the junction contained 7 bases not matched to a gene. The CDR3 nucleotides read TGCAGTGCTAGAGACTTCCCGAGCGGGAGCTCCTACAATGAGCAGTTCTTC. Translation gives CSARDFPSGSSYNEQFF.